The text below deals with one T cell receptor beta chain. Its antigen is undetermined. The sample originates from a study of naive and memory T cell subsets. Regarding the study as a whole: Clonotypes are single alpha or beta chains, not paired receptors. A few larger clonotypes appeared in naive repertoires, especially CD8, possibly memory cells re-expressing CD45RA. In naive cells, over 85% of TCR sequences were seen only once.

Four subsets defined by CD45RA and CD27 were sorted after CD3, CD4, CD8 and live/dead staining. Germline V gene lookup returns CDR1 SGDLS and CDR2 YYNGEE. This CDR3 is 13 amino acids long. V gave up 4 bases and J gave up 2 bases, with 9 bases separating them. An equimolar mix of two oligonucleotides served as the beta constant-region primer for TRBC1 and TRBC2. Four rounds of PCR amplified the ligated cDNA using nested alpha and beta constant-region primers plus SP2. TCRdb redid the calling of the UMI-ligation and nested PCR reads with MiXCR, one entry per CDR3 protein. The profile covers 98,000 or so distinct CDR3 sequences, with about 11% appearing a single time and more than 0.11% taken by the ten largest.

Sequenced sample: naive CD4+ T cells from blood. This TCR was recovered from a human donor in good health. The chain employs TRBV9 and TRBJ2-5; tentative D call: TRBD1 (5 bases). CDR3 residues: CASSKGLQETQYF. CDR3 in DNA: TGTGCCAGCAGCAAGGGGCTACAAGAGACCCAGTACTTC.